The 27 T cell receptor beta chains listed next were all sequenced from one sample in a study of CD4 T cells in relation to SARS-CoV-2 and coronaviruses. These receptors lack a known antigen. The unexposed donors gave CD4+ T cells in about 2010-2018, prior to COVID-19. CD4+ T cells were isolated from the cells after about nine days of culture. Data came from immunoSEQ multiplex PCR; TCRdb stores just in-frame clones and leaves some out. Of fewer than 20,000 clones listed, 70% to 75% were seen once; the top ten hold 20% to 25%. Sequencing was done on a sample of CD4+ T cells from PBMCs, cultured in vitro. Receptor source: a human donor in good health.

The genes are TRBV6-5 and TRBJ2-3; D may be TRBD2 (5 bases). The V gene's germline CDR1 is MNHEY and CDR2 SVGAGI. The CDR3 has 12 residues. V lost 9 bases and J lost 1, with 8 bases in between. CDR3: CASNGGTDTQYF. CDR3 sequence (DNA): TGTGCCAGTAACGGGGGCACAGATACGCAGTATTTT.

V and J are TRBV7-2 and TRBJ1-3; D gene ambiguous. This CDR3 comprises 17 residues. Trimming shortened V by 1 base and J by 0 bases, and 13 bases separated the two germline ends. Germline-derived CDR1 and CDR2 are SGHTA and FQGNSA. The CDR3 region is CASSLDVGSNSGNTIYF. CDR3 bases: TGTGCCAGCAGCTTAGATGTGGGGTCCAACTCTGGAAACACCATATATTTT.

J is TRBJ2-7 and V is TRBV3-1 (or the pseudogene TRBV3-2); D call uncertain. The V and J ends lost 1 base and 6 bases respectively, with 10 bases between them. The CDR3 runs 13 residues. CDR1 LGHDT and CDR2 YNNKEL come from the germline V gene (reference sequence). The CDR3 nucleotides read TGTGCCAGCAGCCAAGTTCAAGGTGCCGAGCAGTACTTC. It yields the protein CASSQVQGAEQYF.

The rearrangement links TRBV2 to TRBJ2-1, with TRBD2 matching over 13 bases. Germline V lookup: CDR1 SNHLY, CDR2 FYNNEI. V was pared by 5 bases and J by 7 bases, with 5 bases of the junction left unmatched. CDR3 length: 15 residues. The CDR3 here is CASSQGLAGFNEQFF. CDR3 in DNA: TGTGCCAGCAGTCAGGGACTAGCGGGGTTTAATGAGCAGTTCTTC.

The chain is built from TRBV10-3 and TRBJ2-5; TRBD2 aligns across 13 bases. Unmatched junction bases numbered 3, after V lost 0 bases and J lost 2 bases. Germline values: CDR1 ENHRY, CDR2 SYGVKD. This CDR3 region has 17 residues. CDR3 sequence: CAISESGLAGLQETQYF. For the CDR3, the DNA is TGTGCCATCAGTGAGTCGGGACTAGCGGGGTTACAAGAGACCCAGTACTTC.

This chain uses TRBV12-5 with TRBJ1-3, with no clear D. Germline assignment: CDR1 LGHNT and CDR2 FRNRAP. This CDR3 comprises 12 residues. The V gene lost 6 bases and the J gene lost 8 bases, with 11 bases spanning the gap. The CDR3 DNA is TGTGCTAGTGGCCCCCCCGGTTACACCATATATTTT. Its translation is CASGPPGYTIYF.

V gene TRBV11-2 combines with J gene TRBJ2-3; 15 nucleotides align to TRBD2. Germline V gene data show CDR1 as SGHAT and CDR2 as FQNNGV. After removal of 4 bases from V and 7 bases from J, the junction contained 6 bases not matched to a gene. The CDR3 runs 16 residues. The DNA for the CDR3 is TGTGCCAGCAGCTCCCGGACTAGCGGGGGGGTGAATACGCAGTATTTT. Translating gives CASSSRTSGGVNTQYF. Complete variable domain (other parts from reference TRBV11-2 and TRBJ2-3): EAGVAQSPRYKIIEKRQSVAFWCNPISGHATLYWYQQILGQGPKLLIQFQNNGVVDDSQLPKDRFSAERLKGVDSTLKIQPAKLEDSAVYLCASSSRTSGGVNTQYFGPGTRLTVL.

This clone was detected only once. This chain uses TRBV6-4 with TRBJ2-1; D unclear. The V gene's germline CDR1 is MRHNA and CDR2 SNTAGT. The CDR3 is 12 residues long. The V end lost 0 bases, the J end lost 9 bases, and 6 bases lay between the germline ends. The DNA for the CDR3 is TGTGCCAGCAGTGACTCTGGCGTTGAGCAGTTCTTC. Protein: CASSDSGVEQFF.

V and J are TRBV18 and TRBJ1-1, with TRBD1 matching over 8 bases. Losses at the gene ends were 0 bases for V and 2 bases for J; bases not matched to a gene: 5. CDR3 size: 16 residues. Looked up from germline, CDR1 is KGHSH and CDR2 is LQKENI. The CDR3 spells CASSPPRRGHNTEAFF. CDR3 coding DNA: TGTGCCAGCTCACCACCGCGCAGGGGGCATAACACTGAAGCTTTCTTT.

V is TRBV7-9 and J is TRBJ1-1; tentative D call: TRBD1 (6 bases). V was pared by 6 bases and J by 3 bases, with 14 bases between. This CDR3 spans 14 amino acids. From germline, CDR1 is SEHNR and CDR2 FQNEAQ (reference sequence). The CDR3 region has the DNA TGTGCCAGCAGTCCGTCACAGGGATACACTGAAGCTTTCTTT. Amino acids: CASSPSQGYTEAFF.

This clone was counted between two and nine times. The rearrangement uses TRBV13 and TRBJ1-1; tentatively, D is TRBD1 (6 bases). CDR1 PRHDT and CDR2 FYEKMQ come from the germline V gene (reference sequence). The CDR3 has 17 amino acids. The ends were cut back, 0 bases at V and 0 bases at J, with 14 bases in the middle. This CDR3 is CASSLGDSRWMNTEAFF. The CDR3 DNA reads as TGTGCCAGCAGCTTAGGGGACAGCCGCTGGATGAACACTGAAGCTTTCTTT. The whole variable domain, remainder taken from reference TRBV13 and TRBJ1-1, is AAGVIQSPRHLIKEKRETATLKCYPIPRHDTVYWYQQGPGQDPQFLISFYEKMQSDKGSIPDRFSAQQFSDYHSELNMSSLELGDSALYFCASSLGDSRWMNTEAFFGQGTRLTVV.

This clone is a singleton in its sample. The rearrangement uses TRBV29-1 and TRBJ2-7, with D possibly being TRBD1 (5 bases). The CDR3 is 13 amino acids. V was clipped by 7 bases and J by 0 bases, with 13 bases between them. CDR1 is SQVTM, CDR2 ANQGSEA, per germline. CDR3 sequence: CSAQQGSSYEQYF. The CDR3 DNA follows: TGCAGCGCCCAGCAGGGAAGCTCCTACGAGCAGTACTTC.

The V call is TRBV20-1, the J call TRBJ2-7, with a possible D match to TRBD1 (6 bases). The CDR3 has 15 amino acids. V dropped 3 bases and J dropped 2 bases, with 17 bases sitting between them. Germline V gene sequence: CDR1 DFQATT, CDR2 SNEGSKA (reference sequence). In DNA, the CDR3 is TGCAGTGCTAGTACGGCCAACAGGGTGGCCTACGAGCAGTACTTC. Translation: CSASTANRVAYEQYF.

The rearrangement uses TRBV7-2 and TRBJ2-2, with D perhaps matching TRBD1 (5 bases). The V end lost 2 bases, the J end lost 0 bases, and 10 bases lay between the germline ends. Germline-derived CDR1 and CDR2 are SGHTA and FQGNSA. The CDR3 has 16 residues. CDR3 sequence (DNA): TGTGCCAGCAGCTTATTGGCAGGGTCGAACACCGGGGAGCTGTTTTTT. Protein sequence: CASSLLAGSNTGELFF.

The sample holds a few counts of this clone. This sequence joins TRBV5-5 and TRBJ1-5; TRBD1 agrees at 7 bases. Germline CDR1 and CDR2: SGHKS and YYEKEE (reference sequence). The CDR3 runs to 15 residues. J gave up 5 bases and V 1 base, and 6 bases lay outside the gene matches. In DNA, the CDR3 is TGTGCCAGCAGCTTGAGACAGGGCCTAGATCAGCCCCAGCATTTT. Amino acids: CASSLRQGLDQPQHF.

V usage is TRBV13 and J usage is TRBJ2-1; possible D gene TRBD1, 6 bases. In germline, CDR1 is PRHDT, CDR2 FYEKMQ (reference sequence). V lost 3 bases and J lost 2, with 17 bases in between. The CDR3 has 17 amino acids. The CDR3 nucleotides are TGTGCCAGCAGCTTTTTCCCAGGGGTGAGTACCTACAATGAGCAGTTCTTC. It codes for CASSFFPGVSTYNEQFF.

The chain carries TRBV11-2 and TRBJ1-6, with a tentative D call TRBD1 (6 bases). Trimming stripped 7 bases from V and 10 bases from J, with 17 bases between. Per the germline V gene, CDR1 is SGHAT and CDR2 is FQNNGV. The CDR3 covers 14 residues. CDR3 sequence reads: CASNPQGFGSPLHF. The DNA for the CDR3 is TGTGCCAGCAACCCACAGGGATTTGGGTCACCCCTCCACTTT.

The chain links TRBV5-1 to TRBJ2-1; the match to TRBD2 covers 10 bases. The CDR3 has 13 amino acids. Germline loops: CDR1 SGHRS, CDR2 YFSETQ. J lost 5 bases, V lost 8 bases, and 4 bases had no gene match. The CDR3 loop is CASTSGANNEQFF. CDR3 nucleotide sequence: TGCGCCAGTACTAGCGGGGCTAACAATGAGCAGTTCTTC. Full variable domain (missing parts from reference TRBV5-1 and TRBJ2-1): KAGVTQTPRYLIKTRGQQVTLSCSPISGHRSVSWYQQTPGQGLQFLFEYFSETQRNKGNFPGRFSGRQFSNSRSEMNVSTLELGDSALYLCASTSGANNEQFFGPGTRLTVL.

This sequence joins TRBV11-2 and TRBJ2-5; a weak D match, TRBD1 (5 bases). V gave up 5 bases and J gave up 2 bases, with 15 bases separating them. The CDR3 is 15 amino acids. Germline V gene sequence: CDR1 SGHAT, CDR2 FQNNGV. In DNA, the CDR3 is TGTGCCAGCAGCCCCCCGGCAGGGCGACAAGAGACCCAGTACTTC. Its protein is CASSPPAGRQETQYF.

This chain uses TRBV4-1 with TRBJ2-5, with D possibly TRBD1 on 5 matching bases. The CDR3 loop spans 14 amino acids. V lost 1 base and J lost 0, with 6 bases in between. Germline CDR1 MGHRA, CDR2 YSYEKL. CDR3: CASSQGQYQETQYF. CDR3 coding DNA: TGCGCCAGCAGCCAAGGACAGTACCAAGAGACCCAGTACTTC.

This chain links TRBV4-3 with TRBJ2-7; D is ambiguous. Germline CDR1 and CDR2: LGHNA and YSLEER. The CDR3 is 14 residues long. V was pared by 0 bases and J by 0 bases, with 6 bases between. The CDR3 spells CASSQDTNSYEQYF. The CDR3 DNA sequence: TGCGCCAGCAGCCAAGATACGAACTCCTACGAGCAGTACTTC.

Only a few counts were recorded for this clone. An end of the junction does not agree with germline; a read error may underlie this. V usage is TRBV7-2 and J usage is TRBJ1-2; tentative D call: TRBD1 (5 bases). The CDR3 spans 15 residues. From germline, CDR1 is SGHTA and CDR2 FQGNSA. This chain's CDR3 is CASSFWSGVPYRYTF. CDR3 nucleotide sequence: TGTGCCAGCAGCTTTTGGTCGGGGGTGCCCTATCGCTACACCTTC.

The CDR3 DNA reads TGTGCCAGCAGCCCCACCGCTAGCGGGGTTCTCTACGAGCAGTACTTC. This translates into CASSPTASGVLYEQYF. This sequence joins TRBV7-7 and TRBJ2-7; 9 bases fit TRBD2. The germline CDR1 and CDR2 sequences are SSHAT and FNYEAQ (reference sequence). The CDR3 contains 16 residues. The V segment lost 5 bases and the J segment 3 bases; nucleotides outside the gene matches: 11.

The chain carries TRBV6-5 and TRBJ2-2; 7 bases are a match to TRBD1. Germline assignment: CDR1 MNHEY and CDR2 SVGAGI. The CDR3 is made up of 16 amino acids. V lost 0 bases, J lost 3 bases, and 4 bases stayed unmatched. The CDR3 spells CASSYSAGGYTGELFF. The CDR3, as DNA: TGTGCCAGCAGTTACTCGGCAGGGGGTTACACCGGGGAGCTGTTTTTT.

The rearrangement links TRBV19 to TRBJ2-3; D might be TRBD1 or TRBD2, each matching 5 bases. V was trimmed by 4 bases and J by 1 base, leaving 12 bases between them. CDR3 length: 15 residues. Germline V gives CDR1 LNHDA, CDR2 SQIVND (reference sequence). CDR3 nucleotides: TGTGCCAGTAGTAGAGGGGATGTGGGCACAGATACGCAGTATTTT. Translating it yields CASSRGDVGTDTQYF.

The rearrangement uses TRBV10-3 and TRBJ2-3, with 8 bases fitting TRBD2. This CDR3 region has 14 residues. CDR1 is ENHRY and CDR2 is SYGVKD in the germline V gene. Trimming took 10 bases from V and 0 from J; bases not matched to a gene: 6. In nucleotides, the CDR3 is TGTGCCACTTCACTAGCGGTGAGCACAGATACGCAGTATTTT. This sequence encodes CATSLAVSTDTQYF.

The rearrangement links TRBV1 to TRBJ1-2; the table calls TRBD1, which could not be checked here. TRBV1 is marked as a pseudogene. CDR3 length equals 14 residues. The CDR3 DNA sequence: TGCACCAGCAGCCGGGACAGGACGAGGAATGGCTACACCTTC. Encoded protein: CTSSRDRTRNGYTF.